Below are 21 T cell receptor beta chains sequenced from a single sample in a study of T cells after yellow fever vaccination. TCRdb passed the 5' RACE reads through MiXCR, listing each CDR3 protein once. The sample holds around 340,000 distinct CDR3 sequences, approximately 9% seen once. Sequenced here: PBMCs, sampled on the day of the first yellow fever vaccination. These receptor sequences come from a young man who received the YFV17D yellow fever vaccine.

The V gene is TRBV29-1, the J gene TRBJ2-5; the D gene could be TRBD1 or TRBD2 (5 bases each). There are 13 residues in the CDR3. Germline values: CDR1 SQVTM, CDR2 ANQGSEA. Trimming took off 4 bases at V and 5 bases at J, with 14 bases between the two ends. CDR3 sequence (DNA): TGCAGCGTTGTATGGGGGTCAGGGGAGACCCAGTACTTC. Its translation is CSVVWGSGETQYF.

The DNA for the CDR3 is TGCGCCAGCAGCCAAGCCCAGGGAAACGAATGGGGCTACACCTTC. Amino acids: CASSQAQGNEWGYTF. The chain couples TRBV4-3 to TRBJ1-2; maybe TRBD1 (5 bases). The CDR3 length is 15 residues. Germline assignment: CDR1 LGHNA and CDR2 YSLEER. Trimming removed 1 base from V and 8 bases from J, with 17 bases in between.

This clonotype was seen only a few times. The V gene is TRBV7-2, the J gene TRBJ1-2; D unclear. Germline V gene data show CDR1 as SGHTA and CDR2 as FQGNSA. Between the trimmed V and J ends, which lost 2 bases and 7 bases, there was a span of 8 bases. The CDR3 sequence is 12 residues long. DNA of the CDR3: TGTGCCAGCAGCTTATTCGTGGGTGGCTACACCTTC. Protein product: CASSLFVGGYTF.

V usage is TRBV5-1 and J usage is TRBJ2-7; 8 bases map to TRBD2. Germline CDR1 SGHRS, CDR2 YFSETQ. CDR3 length: 14 amino acids. The V gene end was trimmed by 5 bases and the J gene end by 2 bases; junction bases not matched to a gene: 6. CDR3 amino acids: CASSRIAGTYEQYF. The CDR3 DNA is TGCGCCAGCAGTAGAATAGCGGGAACCTACGAGCAGTACTTC.

This clonotype was recorded a few times. The chain carries TRBV28 and TRBJ2-1; 7 bases map to TRBD2. The CDR3 loop spans 14 amino acids. The V gene's germline CDR1 is MDHEN and CDR2 SYDVKM. V gave up 4 bases and J gave up 4 bases; unmatched junction bases: 4. The CDR3 bases are TGTGCCAGCAGTTGGATGGGGGGGTACAATGAGCAGTTCTTC. This sequence encodes CASSWMGGYNEQFF.

Only a few counts were recorded for this clonotype. The J gene is TRBJ2-4, the V gene TRBV5-1, with D perhaps being TRBD1 or TRBD2 (6 bases each). The CDR3 runs to 15 residues. V lost 1 base and J 8 bases, leaving 16 bases between the germline ends. CDR1 and CDR2 from the germline V gene are SGHRS and YFSETQ. CDR3 protein: CASSLNRAEGDIQYF. The CDR3 DNA is TGCGCCAGCAGCTTGAACAGGGCGGAGGGGGACATTCAGTACTTC.

This chain uses TRBV10-3 with TRBJ2-1; 10 nucleotides agree with TRBD1. Germline V lookup: CDR1 ENHRY, CDR2 SYGVKD. V shed 8 bases, J shed 5 bases, and the junction held 18 bases outside the gene matches. The CDR3 spans 18 residues. Here the CDR3 reads CAIRPGTGVGRSDNEQFF. As DNA, the CDR3 is TGTGCCATCCGTCCCGGGACAGGGGTGGGAAGGTCCGACAATGAGCAGTTCTTC.

The V gene is TRBV12-3 or TRBV12-4, the J gene TRBJ2-2, with a tentative D call TRBD2 (5 bases). The CDR3 spans 13 residues. Deletions cut 6 bases from V and 5 bases from J, with 10 bases between. The chain's CDR3 is CASRTGWTGELFF. CDR3 coding DNA: TGTGCCAGCAGGACGGGGTGGACCGGGGAGCTGTTTTTT.

The chain couples TRBV24-1 to TRBJ1-2; D perhaps matches TRBD1 (5 bases). From germline, CDR1 is KGHDR and CDR2 SFDVKD. The CDR3 is made up of 12 amino acids. V lost 4 bases to trimming and J lost 8 bases, with 10 bases between them. The CDR3 nucleotides are TGTGCCACCAGTGAGCAGGGACTGGGCTACACCTTC. Its translation: CATSEQGLGYTF.

The gene calls are TRBV7-9 and TRBJ1-2; no firm D call. Germline lookup yields CDR1 SEHNR and CDR2 FQNEAQ (reference sequence). The CDR3 loop spans 12 amino acids. Trimming shortened V by 6 bases and J by 6 bases, and 11 bases separated the two germline ends. The CDR3 sequence: CASRQLRDGYTF. As DNA, the CDR3 is TGTGCCAGCAGACAACTTAGGGATGGCTACACCTTC.

This clonotype was seen a handful of times. CDR3 loop: CSPLTSGGTNEQFF. CDR3 nucleotides: TGCAGTCCCCTCACTAGCGGGGGGACCAATGAGCAGTTCTTC. The chain couples TRBV20-1 to TRBJ2-1; TRBD2 aligns across 12 bases. CDR1 and CDR2 (germline): DFQATT, SNEGSKA (reference sequence). V was clipped by 8 bases and J by 6 bases; unmatched bases: 8. There are 14 residues in the CDR3.

This clonotype was picked up many times. The chain combines TRBV5-1 with TRBJ2-6, with D unclear. Deletions cut 4 bases from V and 0 bases from J, with 8 bases between. Germline V gene sequence: CDR1 SGHRS, CDR2 YFSETQ. The length of the CDR3 is 15 residues. The CDR3 sequence is CASSPTDSGANVLTF. In DNA, the CDR3 is TGCGCCAGCAGCCCTACAGACTCTGGGGCCAACGTCCTGACTTTC.

This chain uses TRBV6-1 with TRBJ2-3; 9 positions agree with TRBD2. After removal of 6 bases from V and 4 bases from J, the junction contained 8 bases not matched to a gene. CDR3 length equals 15 residues. Germline V gene sequence: CDR1 MNHNS, CDR2 SASEGT. The CDR3: CASSPLAGTADTQYF. The CDR3, as DNA: TGTGCCAGCAGCCCCCTAGCGGGAACTGCAGATACGCAGTATTTT.

This clonotype was seen a handful of times. V and J are TRBV14 and TRBJ2-7; TRBD2 agrees at 7 bases. This CDR3 is 16 amino acids long. The germline V gene encodes CDR1 SGHDN and CDR2 FVKESK. The J segment lost 2 bases and the V segment lost 0 bases, leaving 7 bases of the junction unmatched. The CDR3 DNA follows: TGTGCCAGCAGCCAAGAGGGGCTAGCGGCCGCCTACGAGCAGTACTTC. It codes for CASSQEGLAAAYEQYF.

The sample holds a few counts of this clonotype. The chain combines TRBV9 with TRBJ2-7, with TRBD1 matching 10 bases. The CDR3 consists of 17 residues. J lost 2 bases, V lost 0 bases, and 8 bases had no gene match. From germline, CDR1 is SGDLS and CDR2 YYNGEE. CDR3: CASSVVGRGTGAYEQYV. The CDR3 coding sequence is TGTGCCAGCAGCGTAGTCGGTAGGGGGACAGGGGCCTACGAGCAGTACGTC.

In its sample, this clonotype was seen many times. This chain connects TRBV11-2 to TRBJ2-5; 9 nucleotides align to TRBD2. V gave up 3 bases and J gave up 5 bases; unmatched junction bases: 7. Germline V gives CDR1 SGHAT, CDR2 FQNNGV. CDR3 length equals 15 residues. In DNA form, the CDR3 reads TGTGCCAGCAGCTTGCTGGCGGGGGGGCGTGAGACCCAGTACTTC. Encoded protein: CASSLLAGGRETQYF. Together with reference TRBV11-2 and TRBJ2-5, the CDR3 gives the full variable domain: EAGVAQSPRYKIIEKRQSVAFWCNPISGHATLYWYQQILGQGPKLLIQFQNNGVVDDSQLPKDRFSAERLKGVDSTLKIQPAKLEDSAVYLCASSLLAGGRETQYFGPGTRLLVL.

This chain connects TRBV7-2 to TRBJ2-2; weak D call: TRBD1 (5 bases). The CDR3 extends over 16 amino acids. Trimming took 3 bases from V and 1 from J, leaving 12 bases between them. Germline loops: CDR1 SGHTA, CDR2 FQGNSA. Here the CDR3 DNA reads TGTGCCAGCAGCTTCTTCGGTAGGGGGAACACCGGGGAGCTGTTTTTT. Translated: CASSFFGRGNTGELFF.

This clonotype showed up just a few times. The chain joins TRBV6-5 to TRBJ2-7, with 7 bases identical to TRBD1. CDR3 length: 15 amino acids. Losses at the gene ends were 2 bases for V and 6 bases for J; bases not matched to a gene: 10. The V gene's germline CDR1 is MNHEY and CDR2 SVGAGI. CDR3 amino acids: CASSYLGRTGREQYV. As DNA, the CDR3 is TGTGCCAGCAGTTACCTCGGACGGACAGGACGCGAGCAGTACGTC.

This clonotype was detected a few times. The rearrangement joins TRBV4-3 to TRBJ2-3; D not certain. V shed 1 base and J shed 2 bases, with 7 bases lying between them. This CDR3 contains 14 residues. Germline-derived CDR1 and CDR2 are LGHNA and YSLEER. The CDR3 protein is CASSQGLLTDTQYF. The CDR3 nucleotides read TGCGCCAGCAGCCAAGGGTTACTCACAGATACGCAGTATTTT.

The rearrangement joins TRBV29-1 to TRBJ2-7, with D perhaps matching TRBD1 (6 bases). V dropped 6 bases and J dropped 5 bases, with 14 bases sitting between them. Germline CDR1 and CDR2: SQVTM and ANQGSEA. The CDR3 spans 12 residues. In DNA, the CDR3 is TGCAGCGTCCTGACAGGTATCCACGAGCAGTACTTC. It specifies CSVLTGIHEQYF.

This clonotype was seen a handful of times. J is TRBJ2-7 and V is TRBV7-3; D might be TRBD2 (5 bases). Trimming took off 5 bases at V and 2 bases at J, with 13 bases between the two ends. Germline V gives CDR1 SGHTA, CDR2 FQGTGA. The CDR3 runs to 14 residues. The CDR3 spells CASSPFPGTYEQYF. CDR3 nucleotide sequence: TGTGCCAGCAGCCCCTTCCCGGGAACCTACGAGCAGTACTTC.